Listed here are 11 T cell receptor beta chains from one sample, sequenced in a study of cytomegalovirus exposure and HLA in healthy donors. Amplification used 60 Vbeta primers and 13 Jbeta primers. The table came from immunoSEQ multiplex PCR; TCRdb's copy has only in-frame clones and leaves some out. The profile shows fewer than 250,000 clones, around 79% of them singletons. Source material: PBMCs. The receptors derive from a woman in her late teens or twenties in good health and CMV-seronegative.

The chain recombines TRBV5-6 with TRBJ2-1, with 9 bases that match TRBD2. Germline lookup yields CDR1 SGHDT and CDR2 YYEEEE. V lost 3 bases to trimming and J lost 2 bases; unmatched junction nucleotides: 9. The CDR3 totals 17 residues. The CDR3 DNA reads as TGTGCCAGCAGCTGGGGTTTGGCGGGGGGGGCCTACAATGAGCAGTTCTTC. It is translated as CASSWGLAGGAYNEQFF. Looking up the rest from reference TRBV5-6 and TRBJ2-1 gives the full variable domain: DAGVTQSPTHLIKTRGQQVTLRCSPKSGHDTVSWYQQALGQGPQFIFQYYEEEERQRGNFPDRFSGHQFPNYSSELNVNALLLGDSALYLCASSWGLAGGAYNEQFFGPGTRLTVL.

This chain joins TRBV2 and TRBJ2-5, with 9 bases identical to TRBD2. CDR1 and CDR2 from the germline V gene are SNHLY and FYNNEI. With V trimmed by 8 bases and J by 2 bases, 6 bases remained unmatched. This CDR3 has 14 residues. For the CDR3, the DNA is TGTGCCAGCGGGCTGGCGGGAGGGCAAGAGACCCAGTACTTC. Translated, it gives CASGLAGGQETQYF.

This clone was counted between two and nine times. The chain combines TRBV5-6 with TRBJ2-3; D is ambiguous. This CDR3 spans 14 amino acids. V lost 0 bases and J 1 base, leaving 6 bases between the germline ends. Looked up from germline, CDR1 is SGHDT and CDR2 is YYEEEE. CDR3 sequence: CASSLGVGTDTQYF. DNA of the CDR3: TGTGCCAGCAGCTTGGGTGTCGGCACAGATACGCAGTATTTT.

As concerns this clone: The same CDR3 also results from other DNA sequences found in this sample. CDR3 amino acids: CSVGASGSETQYF. The DNA for the CDR3 is TGCAGCGTCGGCGCGTCAGGGTCAGAGACCCAGTACTTC. J is TRBJ2-5 and V is TRBV29-1; D may be TRBD1 (5 bases). V was shortened by 6 bases and J by 4 bases, with 15 bases between the two germline ends. There are 13 residues in the CDR3. Looked up from germline, CDR1 is SQVTM and CDR2 is ANQGSEA.

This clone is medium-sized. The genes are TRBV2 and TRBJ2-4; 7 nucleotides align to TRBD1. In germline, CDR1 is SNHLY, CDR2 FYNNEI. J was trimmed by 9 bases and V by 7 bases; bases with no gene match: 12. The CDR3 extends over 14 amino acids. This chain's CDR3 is CASTPIDRDGIQYF. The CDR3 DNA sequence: TGTGCCAGCACGCCAATCGACAGGGACGGCATTCAGTACTTC. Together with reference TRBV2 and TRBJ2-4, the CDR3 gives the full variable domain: EPEVTQTPSHQVTQMGQEVILRCVPISNHLYFYWYRQILGQKVEFLVSFYNNEISEKSEIFDDQFSVERPDGSNFTLKIRSTKLEDSAMYFCASTPIDRDGIQYFGAGTRLSVL.

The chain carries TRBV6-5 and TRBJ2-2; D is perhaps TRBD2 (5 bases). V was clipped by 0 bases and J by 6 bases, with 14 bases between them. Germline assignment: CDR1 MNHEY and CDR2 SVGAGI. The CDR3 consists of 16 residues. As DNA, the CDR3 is TGTGCCAGCAGTTACTCCGGGGATTTACCGCCCGGGGAGCTGTTTTTT. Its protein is CASSYSGDLPPGELFF.

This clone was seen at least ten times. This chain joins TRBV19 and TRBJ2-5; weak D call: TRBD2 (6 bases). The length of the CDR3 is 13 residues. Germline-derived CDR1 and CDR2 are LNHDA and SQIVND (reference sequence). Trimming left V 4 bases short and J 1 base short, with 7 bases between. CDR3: CASSTGVQETQYF. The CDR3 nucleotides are TGTGCCAGTAGTACGGGGGTCCAAGAGACCCAGTACTTC.

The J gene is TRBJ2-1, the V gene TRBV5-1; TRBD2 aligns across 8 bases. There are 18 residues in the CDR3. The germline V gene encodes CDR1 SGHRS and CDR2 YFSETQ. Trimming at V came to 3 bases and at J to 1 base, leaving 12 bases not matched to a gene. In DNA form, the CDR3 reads TGCGCCAGCAGCTCCGACACCTTAGCGGGACGGTCCTACAATGAGCAGTTCTTC. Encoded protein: CASSSDTLAGRSYNEQFF.

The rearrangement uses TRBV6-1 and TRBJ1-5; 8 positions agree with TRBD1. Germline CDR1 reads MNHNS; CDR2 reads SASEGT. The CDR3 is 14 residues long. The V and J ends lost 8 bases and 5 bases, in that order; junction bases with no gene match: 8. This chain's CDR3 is CASGWTGFDQPQHF. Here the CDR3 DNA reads TGTGCCAGCGGATGGACAGGGTTCGATCAGCCCCAGCATTTT.

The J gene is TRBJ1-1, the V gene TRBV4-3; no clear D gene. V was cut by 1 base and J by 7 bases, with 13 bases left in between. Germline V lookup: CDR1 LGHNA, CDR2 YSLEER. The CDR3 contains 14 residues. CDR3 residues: CASSQGVENVEAFF. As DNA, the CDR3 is TGCGCCAGCAGCCAAGGTGTAGAAAACGTTGAAGCTTTCTTT.

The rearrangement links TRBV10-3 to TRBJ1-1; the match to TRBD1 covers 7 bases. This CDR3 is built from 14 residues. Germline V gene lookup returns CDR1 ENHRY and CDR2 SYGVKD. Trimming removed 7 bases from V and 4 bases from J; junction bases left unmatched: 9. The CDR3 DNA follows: TGTGCCATCACCCGACAGGGTGGATCCACTGAAGCTTTCTTT. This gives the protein CAITRQGGSTEAFF.